This entry features one TCR beta chain sequence. The data belong to a study of blood T cell repertoires in COVID-19. Overall study context: Samples came from the United States, Italy and Spain, spanning acute and convalescent COVID-19. From T cells, B-cell-depleted T cells, or PBMCs came the material, which was cDNA or gDNA.

Per the germline V gene, CDR1 is SGHTA and CDR2 is FQGNSA. The CDR3 spans 15 residues. V was shortened by 1 base and J by 1 base, with 10 bases between the two germline ends. In the source study's methods: Amplification of reference gene primers provided the estimated nucleated cell counts. The assay was immunoSEQ multiplex PCR, and TCRdb's table has in-frame clones only and misses some. Clonal size and the V and J genes are those of that table, whereas D and trimming came from the DNA. Of about 200,000 clones listed, around 80% are singletons. The genes are TRBV7-2 and TRBJ1-1; no definite D call. The origin of this receptor is a woman in her 70s with acute or convalescent COVID-19. Material: peripheral blood. The CDR3, as DNA: TGTGCCAGCAGCTTAGATATAAGAGGGAACACTGAAGCTTTCTTT. This codes for CASSLDIRGNTEAFF.